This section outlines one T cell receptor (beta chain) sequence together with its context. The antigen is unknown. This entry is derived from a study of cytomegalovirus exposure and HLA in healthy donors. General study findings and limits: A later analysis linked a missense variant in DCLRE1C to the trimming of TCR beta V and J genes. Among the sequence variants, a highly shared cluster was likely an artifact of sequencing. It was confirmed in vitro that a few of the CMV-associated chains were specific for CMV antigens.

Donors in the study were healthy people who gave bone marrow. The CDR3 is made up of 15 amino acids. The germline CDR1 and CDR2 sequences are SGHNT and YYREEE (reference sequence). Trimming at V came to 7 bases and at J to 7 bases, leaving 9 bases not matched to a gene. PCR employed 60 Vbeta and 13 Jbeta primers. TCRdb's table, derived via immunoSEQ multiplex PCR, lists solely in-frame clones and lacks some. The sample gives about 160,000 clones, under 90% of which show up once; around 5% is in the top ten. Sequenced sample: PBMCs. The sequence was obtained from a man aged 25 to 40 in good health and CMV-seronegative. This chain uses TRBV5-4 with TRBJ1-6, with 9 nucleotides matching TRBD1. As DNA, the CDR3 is TGTGCCAGCGGCCCGGACAGGGGACGAAATTCACCCCTCCACTTT. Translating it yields CASGPDRGRNSPLHF.